Listed below are T cell receptor beta chains from one sample, sequenced in a study of shared clonotypes between healthy human individuals. Measured with immunoSEQ multiplex PCR; TCRdb has only the in-frame clones, and not every one. The data show 1.6 million or so clones, roughly 96% seen once. The specimen sequenced was naive CD4+ T cells sorted from blood. The origin of the receptors is a young man in good health. Each CDR3 is given without its conserved first and last residue. Clone size, where shown, is once, few, many, or a class for clones that have expanded.

v_call: TRBV7-6
clone_size: -
cdr3_aa: ASSFHHATGELF

v_call: TRBV6-1
clone_size: -
cdr3_aa: ASAQGFAETQY

v_call: TRBV9
clone_size: -
cdr3_aa: ASSADTGVYNEQF

v_call: TRBV28
clone_size: once
cdr3_aa: ASRRGTSPNNEQF

v_call: TRBV9
clone_size: -
cdr3_aa: ASSPGRDRAQKLF

v_call: TRBV5-6
clone_size: once
cdr3_aa: ASSLSGLAEQF

v_call: TRBV4-3
clone_size: -
cdr3_aa: ASSHRQGSNTQY

v_call: TRBV5-6
clone_size: once
cdr3_aa: ASSPAPGQGRNEQF

v_call: TRBV27
clone_size: -
cdr3_aa: ASSLESNQPQH

v_call: TRBV27
clone_size: -
cdr3_aa: ASSSRVGRSNQPQH

v_call: TRBV4-1
clone_size: -
cdr3_aa: ASSQGDRGQRKLF

v_call: TRBV14
clone_size: once
cdr3_aa: ASSQELHWDTEAF

v_call: TRBV5-6
clone_size: -
cdr3_aa: ASSLGGKGSYEQY

v_call: TRBV5-1
clone_size: -
cdr3_aa: ASSLNTGDTGELF

v_call: TRBV7-2
clone_size: -
cdr3_aa: ASSFPNPQGTQY

v_call: TRBV28
clone_size: -
cdr3_aa: ASRGPGGIQPQH

v_call: TRBV7-8
clone_size: -
cdr3_aa: ASSLGLAGSYNEQF

v_call: TRBV9
clone_size: -
cdr3_aa: ASSPAQADTQY

v_call: TRBV5-1
clone_size: -
cdr3_aa: ASSLELAAYNEQF

v_call: TRBV30
clone_size: -
cdr3_aa: AWSTWGRGSSYEQY

v_call: TRBV5-1
clone_size: few
cdr3_aa: ASSSLDANVLT

v_call: TRBV5-5
clone_size: -
cdr3_aa: ASSLLDSSTDTQY

v_call: TRBV5-1
clone_size: -
cdr3_aa: ASSLHYTLAANTGELF

v_call: TRBV5-6
clone_size: -
cdr3_aa: ASSLVRAGGYT

v_call: TRBV21-1
clone_size: -
cdr3_aa: ASRESQPHGYT

v_call: TRBV18
clone_size: once
cdr3_aa: ASSPLETGEQY

v_call: TRBV11-3
clone_size: -
cdr3_aa: ASSRRGRDTQY

v_call: TRBV5-5
clone_size: -
cdr3_aa: ASSLAPTQETQY

v_call: TRBV5-1
clone_size: -
cdr3_aa: ASSLAVSGITNEQF

v_call: TRBV5-1
clone_size: -
cdr3_aa: ASSLGHSSYNEQF

v_call: TRBV4-3
clone_size: -
cdr3_aa: ASSHATSFTGELF

v_call: TRBV28
clone_size: -
cdr3_aa: RTGGRVTEAF

v_call: TRBV7-9
clone_size: -
cdr3_aa: ASSLALNRLAAYNEQF

v_call: TRBV15
clone_size: -
cdr3_aa: ATSRGTGEFYEQY

v_call: TRBV5-1
clone_size: -
cdr3_aa: ASSLRTGSSYEQY

v_call: TRBV11-3
clone_size: -
cdr3_aa: ASSGPRSGNTIY

v_call: TRBV7-2
clone_size: -
cdr3_aa: ASSYPPADTQY

v_call: TRBV28
clone_size: -
cdr3_aa: ASSLGLLGGNQPQH

v_call: TRBV9
clone_size: -
cdr3_aa: ASSVQQGALNEQF

v_call: TRBV27
clone_size: once
cdr3_aa: ASSAKRLAVGNEQF

v_call: TRBV6-1
clone_size: -
cdr3_aa: ASSESVAGGLGAF

v_call: TRBV27
clone_size: -
cdr3_aa: ASSQWTGGNYGYT

v_call: TRBV4-1
clone_size: -
cdr3_aa: ASSQVFFTDTQY

v_call: TRBV5-4
clone_size: -
cdr3_aa: ASSLDSSYGYT

v_call: TRBV19
clone_size: -
cdr3_aa: ASSTAAGGPF

v_call: TRBV27
clone_size: -
cdr3_aa: ASSTAGGRPQH

v_call: TRBV25-1
clone_size: -
cdr3_aa: ASRAGLAGGNNEQF

v_call: TRBV11-2
clone_size: -
cdr3_aa: ASSSHRTNTGELF

v_call: TRBV18
clone_size: -
cdr3_aa: ASSPRTGLNTDTQY

v_call: TRBV14
clone_size: -
cdr3_aa: ASSRLAGGPGETQY

v_call: TRBV7-2
clone_size: -
cdr3_aa: ASSSRFLRVIEQF

v_call: TRBV20-1
clone_size: -
cdr3_aa: SAAQYEQY

v_call: TRBV29-1
clone_size: -
cdr3_aa: SATPTSADEQY